The T cell receptor (beta chain) under discussion was sequenced for a study of blood T cell repertoires in COVID-19. Study-level background: The United States, Italy and Spain were the sources of the acute and convalescent COVID-19 samples. Sources were T cells, B-cell-depleted T cells, or PBMCs; the material itself was cDNA or gDNA.

As handled by the study authors: Reference gene primer amplification gave estimated nucleated cell counts. Sequencing used immunoSEQ multiplex PCR; TCRdb keeps in-frame clones, though not all of them. V, J and clone size are those of that table, while D and trimming were read from the DNA. The sample yields 200,000 to 300,000 clones, about nine tenths seen once. Germline V gene lookup returns CDR1 SNHLY and CDR2 FYNNEI. This CDR3 has 13 residues. Trimming removed 4 bases at V and 2 bases at J, with 6 bases between. Sequencing was performed on peripheral blood. The sequence came from a woman aged 60-75 years who had recovered from COVID-19. The chain employs TRBV2 and TRBJ2-1, with D tentatively TRBD2 (5 bases). The CDR3 nucleotides read TGTGCCAGCAGTGGAGGGCCCTACAATGAGCAGTTCTTC. This codes for CASSGGPYNEQFF.